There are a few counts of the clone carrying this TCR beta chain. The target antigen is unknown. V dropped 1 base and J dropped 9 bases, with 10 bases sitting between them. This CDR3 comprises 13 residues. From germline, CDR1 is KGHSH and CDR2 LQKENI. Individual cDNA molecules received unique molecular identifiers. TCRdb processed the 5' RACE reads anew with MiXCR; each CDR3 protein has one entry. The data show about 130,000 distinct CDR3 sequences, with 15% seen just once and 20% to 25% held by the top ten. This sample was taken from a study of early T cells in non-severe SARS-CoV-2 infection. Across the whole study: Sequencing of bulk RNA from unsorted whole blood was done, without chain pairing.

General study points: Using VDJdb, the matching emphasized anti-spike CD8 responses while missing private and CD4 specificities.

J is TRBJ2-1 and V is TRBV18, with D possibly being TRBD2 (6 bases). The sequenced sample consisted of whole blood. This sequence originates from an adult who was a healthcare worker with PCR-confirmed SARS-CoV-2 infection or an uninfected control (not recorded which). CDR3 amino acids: CASSPRSGLEQFF. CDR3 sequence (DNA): TGTGCCAGCTCACCACGATCGGGACTTGAGCAGTTCTTC.